One and the same sample provided the 21 T cell receptor beta chains below, sequenced in a study of T cell responses to AZD1222 COVID-19 vaccine. Method: immunoSEQ multiplex PCR; TCRdb's copy keeps in-frame clones and lacks some. The profile shows fewer than 110,000 clones, around nine tenths of them singletons. The specimen comprised peripheral blood, sampled 28 days after the second AZD1222 dose. The receptors were sampled from an adult who received the AZD1222 COVID-19 vaccine.

The genes are TRBV7-2 and TRBJ2-1; 10 bases align to TRBD2. The CDR3 has 15 amino acids. J was trimmed by 8 bases and V by 3 bases; bases with no gene match: 7. Looked up from germline, CDR1 is SGHTA and CDR2 is FQGNSA. The DNA for the CDR3 is TGTGCCAGCAGCTTCAAGCGGGAGGGCCGCTATGAGCAGTTCTTC. Amino acids: CASSFKREGRYEQFF.

The chain combines TRBV25-1 with TRBJ1-6; a possible D gene is TRBD1 (6 bases). The CDR3 loop spans 16 amino acids. Between the trimmed V and J ends, which lost 4 bases and 10 bases, there was a span of 20 bases. The germline V gene has CDR1 MGHDK and CDR2 SYGVNS. CDR3 sequence (DNA): TGTGCCAGCAGTGCCGCCCTGGGGGGGCTAGGCTCACCCCTCCACTTT. Translating it yields CASSAALGGLGSPLHF.

This clone was observed a single time. The chain uses TRBV28 and TRBJ1-4; no definite D call. CDR1 and CDR2 (germline): MDHEN, SYDVKM. Trimming removed 7 bases from V and 4 bases from J, with 19 bases in between. CDR3 size: 16 residues. CDR3 protein: CASTSMGGNDNEKLFF. CDR3 in DNA: TGTGCCAGCACCTCGATGGGAGGAAACGATAATGAAAAACTGTTTTTT.

This clone has more than one count but fewer than ten. J is TRBJ1-5 and V is TRBV7-2; a possible D gene is TRBD1 (6 bases). The germline V gene has CDR1 SGHTA and CDR2 FQGNSA. The V and J ends lost 3 bases and 2 bases respectively, with 14 bases between them. The CDR3 has 16 residues. This CDR3 reads CASSFPKTGGNQPQHF. The CDR3 DNA is TGTGCCAGCAGCTTCCCCAAGACAGGAGGCAATCAGCCCCAGCATTTT.

The CDR3 DNA sequence: TGTGCCAGTAGTATAGGACAGGGGACTAATGAAAAACTGTTTTTT. Its protein product is CASSIGQGTNEKLFF. This sequence joins TRBV19 and TRBJ1-4, with TRBD1 matching 8 bases. Germline trimming cut 1 base from V and 2 bases from J; bases unmatched to any gene: 0. CDR1 is LNHDA, CDR2 SQIVND, per germline (reference sequence). CDR3 length: 15 residues.

V is TRBV3-1 (or the pseudogene TRBV3-2) and J is TRBJ1-5; 9 bases match TRBD1. The CDR3 contains 17 residues. With V trimmed by 4 bases and J by 0 bases, 7 bases remained unmatched. The germline V gene encodes CDR1 LGHDT and CDR2 YNNKEL (reference sequence). CDR3 sequence reads: CASSRGQGTYSNQPQHF. CDR3 coding DNA: TGTGCCAGCAGCCGGGGACAGGGAACCTATAGCAATCAGCCCCAGCATTTT.

V gene TRBV10-3 combines with J gene TRBJ1-2; D unresolved. This CDR3 spans 11 amino acids. V lost 5 bases and J 5 bases, leaving 6 bases between the germline ends. Germline V gene data show CDR1 as ENHRY and CDR2 as SYGVKD. The CDR3 bases are TGTGCCATCAGTCGAACGTATGGCTACACCTTC. This gives the protein CAISRTYGYTF.

This rearrangement joins TRBV6-6 to TRBJ2-7; D might be TRBD1 (5 bases). CDR1 and CDR2 from the germline V gene are MNHNY and SVGAGI (reference sequence). The CDR3 is 11 residues long. V was pared by 11 bases and J by 5 bases, with 13 bases between. CDR3: CAAQGSNEQYF. The CDR3 DNA reads TGTGCCGCCCAGGGATCCAACGAGCAGTACTTC.

In its sample, this clone was seen once. The chain combines TRBV6-4 with TRBJ2-3; 10 positions agree with TRBD2. J lost 4 bases, V lost 4 bases, and 5 bases had no gene match. Germline values: CDR1 MRHNA, CDR2 SNTAGT. The CDR3 is 15 residues long. CDR3 sequence reads: CASSAERGGADTQYF. Written as DNA, the CDR3 is TGTGCCAGCAGTGCAGAGCGGGGGGGCGCAGATACGCAGTATTTT.

The gene calls are TRBV2 and TRBJ1-2; no clear D gene. Germline CDR1 reads SNHLY; CDR2 reads FYNNEI. V gave up 4 bases and J gave up 2 bases, with 11 bases separating them. CDR3 size: 14 residues. The CDR3 region has the DNA TGTGCCAGCAGTGTGCGGCAGGAGAACTATGGCTACACCTTC. It codes for CASSVRQENYGYTF.

The V and J genes are TRBV6-5 and TRBJ2-7, with TRBD1 as a possible D gene (6 bases). Germline V lookup: CDR1 MNHEY, CDR2 SVGAGI. This CDR3 contains 13 residues. V gave up 5 bases and J gave up 3 bases, with 11 bases separating them. This chain's CDR3 is CASSPYRDYEQYF. For the CDR3, the DNA is TGTGCCAGCAGTCCTTACAGGGACTACGAGCAGTACTTC.

The chain recombines TRBV3-1 (or the pseudogene TRBV3-2) with TRBJ1-4, with D perhaps TRBD1 (5 bases). The V gene lost 4 bases and the J gene lost 3 bases, with 12 bases spanning the gap. The CDR3 loop spans 15 amino acids. Per germline, CDR1 LGHDT and CDR2 YNNKEL (reference sequence). The CDR3 loop reads CASSRQQASNEKLFF. DNA of the CDR3: TGTGCCAGCAGCCGCCAACAGGCTTCTAATGAAAAACTGTTTTTT.

The CDR3 loop reads CASSPTDRGTGYTF. DNA of the CDR3: TGTGCCAGCTCACCCACTGACAGGGGGACTGGCTACACCTTC. This sequence joins TRBV18 and TRBJ1-2, with 9 bases aligning to TRBD1. Germline CDR1 is KGHSH and CDR2 is LQKENI. The V and J ends lost 3 bases and 7 bases, in that order; junction bases with no gene match: 6. This CDR3 comprises 14 residues.

The rearrangement links TRBV4-1 to TRBJ2-2; D possibly matches TRBD1 or TRBD2 (6 bases each). V was trimmed by 4 bases and J by 1 base, leaving 19 bases between them. The germline CDR1 and CDR2 sequences are MGHRA and YSYEKL. This CDR3 is built from 18 residues. The CDR3 loop is CASSRARGPQMNTGELFF. Here the CDR3 DNA reads TGCGCCAGCAGCCGTGCCCGGGGGCCTCAGATGAACACCGGGGAGCTGTTTTTT.

This chain joins TRBV30 and TRBJ1-2, with 9 bases lining up with TRBD1. Germline CDR1 and CDR2: GTSNPN and SVGIG (reference sequence). V gave up 4 bases and J gave up 5 bases; unmatched junction bases: 5. There are 13 residues in the CDR3. CDR3 amino acids: CAWKIDRGYGYTF. The DNA of the CDR3 is TGTGCCTGGAAAATAGACAGGGGGTATGGCTACACCTTC.

The chain has TRBV28 and TRBJ1-1, with D unresolved. CDR3 length: 14 amino acids. Trimming left V 5 bases short and J 0 bases short, with 10 bases between. CDR1 is MDHEN and CDR2 is SYDVKM in the germline V gene. CDR3 sequence (DNA): TGTGCCAGCAGTCCGACAAATATGAACACTGAAGCTTTCTTT. Amino acid sequence: CASSPTNMNTEAFF.

The chain has TRBV6-5 and TRBJ1-2, with D perhaps matching TRBD1 (5 bases). Germline assignment: CDR1 MNHEY and CDR2 SVGAGI. V was pared by 6 bases and J by 6 bases, with 17 bases between. This CDR3 comprises 14 residues. The CDR3 is CASSQSGGKNGYTF. The CDR3 region has the DNA TGTGCCAGCAGCCAATCGGGGGGAAAGAATGGCTACACCTTC.

Concerning this clone: It is unclear where the CDR3 begins or ends on the DNA, so no DNA is shown, and the CDR3 is as TCRdb lists it. The chain couples TRBV27 to TRBJ2-1; TRBD1 is the table's D call and was not checked against the DNA. Germline V gene lookup returns CDR1 MNHEY and CDR2 SMNVEV (reference sequence). The CDR3 contains 16 residues when both ends are counted. Here the CDR3 reads CASSTSTGGSYNEQFF.

The chain couples TRBV21-1 to TRBJ2-7; TRBD1, the D gene given by the table, was not confirmed from the DNA. TRBV21-1 has pseudogene status. This CDR3 is 17 amino acids long. The CDR3 here is CASSKPDSHRGGDEQYF. CDR3 sequence (DNA): TGTGCCAGCAGCAAACCCGATAGCCACAGGGGGGGGGACGAGCAGTACTTC.

This clone has only one observation. The chain carries TRBV6-2 or TRBV6-3 and TRBJ1-1, with a possible D match to TRBD1 (5 bases). The CDR3 is 15 residues long. V lost 4 bases, J lost 1 base, and 13 bases lay in between. CDR1 and CDR2 (germline): MNHEY, SVGEGT. CDR3 sequence reads: CASSLRGPANTEAFF. CDR3 in DNA: TGTGCCAGCAGTTTGAGGGGTCCGGCGAACACTGAAGCTTTCTTT.

The chain combines TRBV7-2 with TRBJ1-5, with a tentative D call TRBD1 (5 bases). This CDR3 is 14 amino acids long. Germline V gene lookup returns CDR1 SGHTA and CDR2 FQGNSA. Trimming removed 1 base at V and 6 bases at J, with 10 bases between. The DNA of the CDR3 is TGTGCCAGCAGCTTAGGGGGCGGGAGTCAGCCCCAGCATTTT. It codes for CASSLGGGSQPQHF.